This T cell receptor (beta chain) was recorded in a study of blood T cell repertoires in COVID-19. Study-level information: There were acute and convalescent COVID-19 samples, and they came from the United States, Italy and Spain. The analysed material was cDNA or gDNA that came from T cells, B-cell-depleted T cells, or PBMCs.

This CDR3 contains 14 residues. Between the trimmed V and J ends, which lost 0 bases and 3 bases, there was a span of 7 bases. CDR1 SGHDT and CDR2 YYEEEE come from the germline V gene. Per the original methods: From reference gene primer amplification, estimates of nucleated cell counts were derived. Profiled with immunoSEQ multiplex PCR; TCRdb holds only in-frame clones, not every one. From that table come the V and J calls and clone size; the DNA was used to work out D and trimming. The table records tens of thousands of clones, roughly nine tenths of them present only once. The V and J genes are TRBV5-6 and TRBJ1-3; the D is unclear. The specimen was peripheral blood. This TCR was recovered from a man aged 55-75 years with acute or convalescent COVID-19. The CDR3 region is CASSLGGFGNTIYF. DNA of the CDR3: TGTGCCAGCAGCTTGGGAGGGTTTGGAAACACCATATATTTT. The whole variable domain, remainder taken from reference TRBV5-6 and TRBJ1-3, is DAGVTQSPTHLIKTRGQQVTLRCSPKSGHDTVSWYQQALGQGPQFIFQYYEEEERQRGNFPDRFSGHQFPNYSSELNVNALLLGDSALYLCASSLGGFGNTIYFGEGSWLTVV.